The entry that follows covers one TCR beta chain sequence. This sample is part of a study of blood T cell repertoires in COVID-19. Germline V CDR1 and CDR2: SGHVS, FQNEAQ. The CDR3 length is 15 residues. Trimming at V came to 4 bases and at J to 4 bases, leaving 6 bases not matched to a gene. Sequencing was performed with immunoSEQ multiplex PCR; in TCRdb, only in-frame clones are kept and a portion is missing. Seen here are tens of thousands of clones, approximately 82% observed once, and the top ten hold less than 6.5%. The chain couples TRBV7-8 to TRBJ2-3; 9 bases are a match to TRBD2. The sequence came from a middle-aged man with active COVID-19. The sample consisted of peripheral blood. In DNA form, the CDR3 reads TGTGCCAGCAGCTCAATAGCGGGAGTGTCAGATACGCAGTATTTT. Translation: CASSSIAGVSDTQYF.